This T cell receptor beta chain was sequenced in a study of T cells after yellow fever vaccination. TCRdb analysed the 5' RACE reads with MiXCR anew, one entry per CDR3 protein. The sample consists of about 68,000 distinct CDR3 sequences, about 6.5% of them appearing once. By share, this clonotype counts as medium-sized. What it recognizes is unknown. The V gene end was trimmed by 3 bases and the J gene end by 0 bases; junction bases not matched to a gene: 5. Germline lookup yields CDR1 DFQATT and CDR2 SNEGSKA (reference sequence). The CDR3 runs 14 residues. Study findings and constraints: Booster sampling recovered most clones from primary vaccination (roughly 97% CD4, approximately 90% CD8).

The chain combines TRBV20-1 with TRBJ2-7; TRBD2 matches 7 bases. Sample: CD8+ T cells sorted from PBMCs, taken about 49 days after the first yellow fever vaccination. The receptor was derived from a man younger than 30 who received the YFV17D yellow fever vaccine. This CDR3 reads CSARSSGDSYEQYF. The CDR3 DNA reads TGCAGTGCTAGGTCGAGCGGGGACTCCTACGAGCAGTACTTC.